The source of this TCR beta chain is a study of CD8+CD57+ T cells in acquired aplastic anemia. Overall study: Sorted cells (CD4+ and CD8+) yielded DNA amounts that averaged about 3.1 ug.

As regards this clonotype: Likely a read error: the CDR3 ends without its conserved phenylalanine or tryptophan. No DNA is shown, since the ends of the CDR3 on it are uncertain; the CDR3 is the one TCRdb lists.

Termini included, the CDR3 measures 13 amino acids. Per the germline V gene, CDR1 is SGHTA and CDR2 is FQGNSA. The study profiled TCR beta VDJ and CDR3 using genomic DNA as template. TCRdb recomputed calls from the reads with MiXCR, one row per CDR3 protein. The table shows hundreds of thousands of distinct CDR3 sequences, with roughly 68% occurring only once. The sample was sorted CD4+, CD8+, or CD8+CD57+ T cells (not recorded which) from PBMCs. The TCR was taken from a human donor in good health, serving as a control. The chain joins TRBV7-2 to TRBJ2-7. CDR3 in amino acids: CASSLEVGRANYG.